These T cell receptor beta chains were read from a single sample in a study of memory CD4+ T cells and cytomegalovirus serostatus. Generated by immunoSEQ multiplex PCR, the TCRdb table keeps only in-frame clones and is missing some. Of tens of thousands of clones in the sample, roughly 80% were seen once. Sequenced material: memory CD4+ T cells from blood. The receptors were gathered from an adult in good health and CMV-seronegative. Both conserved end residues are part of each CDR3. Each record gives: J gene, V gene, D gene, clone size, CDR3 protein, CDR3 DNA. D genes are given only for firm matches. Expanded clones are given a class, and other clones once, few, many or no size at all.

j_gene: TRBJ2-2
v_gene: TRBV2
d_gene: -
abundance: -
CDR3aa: CASRKETANTGELFF
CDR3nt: TGTGCCAGCAGGAAGGAGACAGCGAACACCGGGGAGCTGTTTTTT

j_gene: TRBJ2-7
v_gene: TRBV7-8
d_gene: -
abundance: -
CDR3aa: CASSLRVFGNEQYF
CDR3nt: TGTGCCAGCAGCTTAAGGGTTTTCGGGAACGAGCAGTACTTC

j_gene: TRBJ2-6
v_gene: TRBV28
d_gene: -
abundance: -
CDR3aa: CASSSSWDPSSGANVLTF
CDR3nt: TGTGCCAGCAGTTCCTCATGGGACCCAAGCTCTGGGGCCAACGTCCTGACTTTC

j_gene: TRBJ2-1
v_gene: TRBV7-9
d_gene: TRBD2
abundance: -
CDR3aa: CASSLLAGGDNEQFF
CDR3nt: TGTGCCAGCAGCTTACTGGCGGGAGGAGACAATGAGCAGTTCTTC

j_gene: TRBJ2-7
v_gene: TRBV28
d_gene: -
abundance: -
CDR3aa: CASSGRRGREQYF
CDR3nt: TGTGCCAGCAGTGGAAGGAGAGGGCGCGAGCAGTACTTC

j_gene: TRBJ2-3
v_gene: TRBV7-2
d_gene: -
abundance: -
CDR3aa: CASSPPSTDTQYF
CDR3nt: TGTGCCAGCAGCCCCCCTAGCACAGATACGCAGTATTTT

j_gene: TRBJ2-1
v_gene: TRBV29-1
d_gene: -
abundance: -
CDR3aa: CSVDLRKRDNEQFF
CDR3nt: TGCAGCGTTGATCTCCGAAAGAGAGACAATGAGCAGTTCTTC

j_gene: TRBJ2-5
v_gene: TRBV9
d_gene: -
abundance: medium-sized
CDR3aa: CASSDQPNSQETQYF
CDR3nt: TGTGCCAGCTCGGACCAGCCAAACTCCCAAGAGACCCAGTACTTC

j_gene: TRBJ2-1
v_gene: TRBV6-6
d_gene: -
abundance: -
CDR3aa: CASSRNEQFF
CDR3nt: TGTGCCAGCAGCCGCAATGAGCAGTTCTTC

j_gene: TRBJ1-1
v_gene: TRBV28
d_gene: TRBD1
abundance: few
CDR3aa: CASSPPGQGRTEAFF
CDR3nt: TGTGCCAGCAGTCCCCCGGGACAGGGGAGGACTGAAGCTTTCTTT

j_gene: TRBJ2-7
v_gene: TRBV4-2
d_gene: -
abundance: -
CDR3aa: CASSQGQFGSSYEQYF
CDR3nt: TGTGCCAGCAGCCAAGGACAATTTGGCAGCTCCTACGAGCAGTACTTC

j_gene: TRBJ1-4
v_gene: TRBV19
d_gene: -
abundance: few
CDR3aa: CASSTQGSSEKLFF
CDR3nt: TGTGCCAGTAGCACACAGGGCTCGAGTGAAAAACTGTTTTTT

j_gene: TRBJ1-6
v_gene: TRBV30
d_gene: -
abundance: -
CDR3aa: CAWSVPGSSYNSPLHF
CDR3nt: TGTGCCTGGAGTGTCCCGGGGAGCTCCTATAATTCACCCCTCCACTTT

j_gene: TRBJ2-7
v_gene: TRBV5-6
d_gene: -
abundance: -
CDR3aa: CASSPGKRATPYEQYF
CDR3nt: TGTGCCAGCAGCCCGGGAAAGCGGGCCACGCCCTACGAGCAGTACTTC

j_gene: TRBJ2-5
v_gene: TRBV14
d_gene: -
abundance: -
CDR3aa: CASSQVQGREETQYF
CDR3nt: TGTGCCAGCAGCCAAGTGCAGGGTCGGGAAGAGACCCAGTACTTC

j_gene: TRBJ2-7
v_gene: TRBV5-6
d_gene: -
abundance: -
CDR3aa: CASFSFTGKSYEQYF
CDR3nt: TGTGCCAGCTTTTCGTTCACAGGGAAATCCTACGAGCAGTACTTC

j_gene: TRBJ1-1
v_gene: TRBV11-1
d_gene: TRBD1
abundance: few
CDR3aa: CASSSQGGNTEAFF
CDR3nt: TGTGCCAGCAGCTCCCAGGGGGGGAACACTGAAGCTTTCTTT

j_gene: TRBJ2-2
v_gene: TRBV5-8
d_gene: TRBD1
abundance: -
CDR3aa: CASSTGQGRPGELFF
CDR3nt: TGTGCCAGCAGCACGGGACAGGGAAGGCCCGGGGAGCTGTTTTTT

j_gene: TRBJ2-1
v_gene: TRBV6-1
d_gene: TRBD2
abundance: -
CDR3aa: CASSGRTSGSRDEQFF
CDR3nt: TGTGCCAGCAGTGGGAGGACTAGCGGGAGTAGGGATGAGCAGTTCTTC

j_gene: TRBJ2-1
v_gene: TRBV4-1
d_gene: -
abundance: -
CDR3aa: CASSLTGLSYNEQFF
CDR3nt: TGCGCCAGCAGCTTAACAGGTCTCTCCTACAATGAGCAGTTCTTC

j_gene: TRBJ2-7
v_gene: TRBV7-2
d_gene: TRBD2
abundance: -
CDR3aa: CASSLMGTSSYEQYF
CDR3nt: TGTGCCAGCAGCTTAATGGGGACTAGTTCCTACGAGCAGTACTTC

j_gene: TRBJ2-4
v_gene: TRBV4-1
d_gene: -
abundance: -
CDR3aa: CASSQERGFGIQYF
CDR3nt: TGCGCCAGCAGCCAAGAACGGGGCTTTGGGATTCAGTACTTC

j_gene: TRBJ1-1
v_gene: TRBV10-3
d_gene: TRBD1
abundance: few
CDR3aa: CAISRDRGEAFF
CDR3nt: TGTGCCATCAGCCGGGACAGGGGTGAAGCTTTCTTT

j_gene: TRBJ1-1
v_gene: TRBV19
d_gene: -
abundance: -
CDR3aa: CASSIVGDTGLRRKNTEAFF
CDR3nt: TGTGCCAGTAGTATAGTCGGGGACACGGGGCTCCGGCGAAAAAACACTGAAGCTTTCTTT

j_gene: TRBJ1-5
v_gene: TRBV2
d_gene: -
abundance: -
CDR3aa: CASSLTTRSNQPQHF
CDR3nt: TGTGCCAGCAGTTTAACAACAAGGAGCAATCAGCCCCAGCATTTT

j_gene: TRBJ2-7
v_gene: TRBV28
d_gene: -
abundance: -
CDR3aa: CASRTGKSSYEQYF
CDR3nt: TGTGCCAGCAGAACAGGGAAGAGCTCCTACGAGCAGTACTTC

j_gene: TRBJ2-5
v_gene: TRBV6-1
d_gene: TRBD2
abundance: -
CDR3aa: CASSPTSGRGETQYF
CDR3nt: TGTGCCAGCAGTCCGACTAGCGGGAGGGGAGAGACCCAGTACTTC

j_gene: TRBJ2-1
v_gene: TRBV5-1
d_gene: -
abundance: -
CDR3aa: CASSLAGFSYNEQFF
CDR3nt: TGCGCCAGCAGCTTGGCGGGATTTTCTTACAATGAGCAGTTCTTC

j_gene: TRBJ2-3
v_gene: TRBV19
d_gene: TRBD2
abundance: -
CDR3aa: CASKPYFSGSVADTQYF
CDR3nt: TGTGCCAGTAAACCTTACTTTAGCGGGAGTGTGGCAGATACGCAGTATTTT

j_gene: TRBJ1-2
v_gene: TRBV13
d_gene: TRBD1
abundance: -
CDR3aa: CASSSRTGSYGYTF
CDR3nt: TGTGCCAGCAGCTCTAGGACAGGATCATATGGCTACACCTTC

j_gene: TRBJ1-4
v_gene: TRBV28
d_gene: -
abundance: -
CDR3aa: CASRAGGGRSGEKLFF
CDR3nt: TGTGCCAGCAGGGCGGGTGGGGGCCGTTCTGGTGAAAAACTGTTTTTT

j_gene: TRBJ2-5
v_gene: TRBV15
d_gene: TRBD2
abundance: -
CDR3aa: CATSVGLAGVKETQYF
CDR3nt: TGTGCCACCAGCGTAGGATTGGCGGGAGTAAAGGAGACCCAGTACTTC

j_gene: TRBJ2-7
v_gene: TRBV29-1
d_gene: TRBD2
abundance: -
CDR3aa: CSVAGLAGGPEQYF
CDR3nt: TGCAGCGTGGCAGGACTAGCGGGAGGGCCCGAGCAGTACTTC

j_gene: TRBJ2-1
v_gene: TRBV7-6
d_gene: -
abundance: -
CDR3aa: CASSPGTGSSEQFF
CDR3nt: TGTGCCAGCAGCCCCGGGACGGGCTCGAGCGAGCAGTTCTTC

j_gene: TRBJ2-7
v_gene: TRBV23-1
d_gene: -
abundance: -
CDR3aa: CASSHRSKLEEYEQYF
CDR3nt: TGCGCCAGCAGTCATAGGTCGAAGTTAGAGGAGTACGAGCAGTACTTC

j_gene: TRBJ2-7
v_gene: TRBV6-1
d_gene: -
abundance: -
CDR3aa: CASSRPLGRDYEQYF
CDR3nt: TGTGCCAGCAGTCGCCCTCTAGGCAGGGACTACGAGCAGTACTTC

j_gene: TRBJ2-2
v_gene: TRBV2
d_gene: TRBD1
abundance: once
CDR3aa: CASSEQGAGTGELFF
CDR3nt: TGTGCCAGCAGTGAACAGGGGGCGGGGACCGGGGAGCTGTTTTTT

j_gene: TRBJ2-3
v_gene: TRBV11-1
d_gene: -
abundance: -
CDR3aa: CASSLEGAGASTDTQYF
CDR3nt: TGTGCCAGCAGCTTAGAAGGAGCGGGCGCCAGCACAGATACGCAGTATTTT

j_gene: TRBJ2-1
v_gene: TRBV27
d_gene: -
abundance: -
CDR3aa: CASSLNSDGRSYNEQFF
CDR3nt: TGTGCCAGCAGTTTAAATTCGGACGGCCGCTCCTACAATGAGCAGTTCTTC

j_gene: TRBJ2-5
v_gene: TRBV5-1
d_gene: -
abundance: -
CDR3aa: CASSFQRPQETQYF
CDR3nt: TGCGCCAGCAGCTTCCAGCGGCCACAAGAGACCCAGTACTTC

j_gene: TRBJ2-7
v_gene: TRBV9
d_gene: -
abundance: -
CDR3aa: CASSVDIGRTEQYF
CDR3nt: TGTGCCAGCAGCGTAGATATAGGGCGTACGGAGCAGTACTTC

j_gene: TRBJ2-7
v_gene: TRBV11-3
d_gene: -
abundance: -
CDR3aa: CASSLDQRANEQYF
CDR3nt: TGTGCCAGCAGCTTAGATCAGCGGGCCAACGAGCAGTACTTC

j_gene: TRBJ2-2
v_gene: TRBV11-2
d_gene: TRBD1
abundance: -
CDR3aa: CASSWRGQGGTGELFF
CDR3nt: TGTGCCAGCAGCTGGAGAGGACAGGGGGGGACCGGGGAGCTGTTTTTT

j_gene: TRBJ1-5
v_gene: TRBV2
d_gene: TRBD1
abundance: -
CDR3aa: CASSAQGRNQPQHF
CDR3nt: TGTGCCAGCAGTGCACAGGGGCGCAATCAGCCCCAGCATTTT

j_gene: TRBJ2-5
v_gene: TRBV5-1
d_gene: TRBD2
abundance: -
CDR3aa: CASSRGTSGQETQYF
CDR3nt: TGCGCCAGCAGCAGGGGGACTAGCGGACAAGAGACCCAGTACTTC

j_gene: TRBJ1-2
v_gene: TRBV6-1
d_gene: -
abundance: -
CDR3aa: CASSDRGLYGYTF
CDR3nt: TGTGCCAGCAGTGACAGGGGCCTCTATGGCTACACCTTC

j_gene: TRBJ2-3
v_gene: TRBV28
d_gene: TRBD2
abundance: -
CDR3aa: CASRVAGVPDTQYF
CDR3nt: TGTGCCAGCAGAGTAGCGGGAGTCCCAGATACGCAGTATTTT

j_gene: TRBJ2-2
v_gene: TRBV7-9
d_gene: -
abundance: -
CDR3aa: CASSATGSHGTGELFF
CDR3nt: TGTGCCAGCAGCGCTACAGGGTCCCATGGTACCGGGGAGCTGTTTTTT

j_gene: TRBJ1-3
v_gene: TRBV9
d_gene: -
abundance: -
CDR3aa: CASSAGAPGNTIYF
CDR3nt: TGTGCCAGCAGCGCCGGGGCGCCTGGAAACACCATATATTTT

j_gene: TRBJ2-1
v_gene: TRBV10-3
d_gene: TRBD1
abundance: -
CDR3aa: CAINVKTTGDPHNEQFF
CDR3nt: TGTGCCATCAATGTAAAAACCACAGGGGATCCCCACAATGAGCAGTTCTTC

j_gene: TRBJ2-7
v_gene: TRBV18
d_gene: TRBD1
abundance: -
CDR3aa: CASSGLPGQGAYEQYF
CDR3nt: TGTGCCAGCTCAGGACTCCCGGGACAGGGGGCTTACGAGCAGTACTTC

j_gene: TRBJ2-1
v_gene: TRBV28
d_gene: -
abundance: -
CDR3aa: CASSLRLSYNEQFF
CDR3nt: TGTGCCAGCAGTTTGAGGCTCTCCTACAATGAGCAGTTCTTC

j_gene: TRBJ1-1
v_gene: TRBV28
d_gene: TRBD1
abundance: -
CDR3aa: CASSSSLTGENTEAFF
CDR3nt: TGTGCCAGCAGTTCCTCATTGACAGGGGAGAACACTGAAGCTTTCTTT

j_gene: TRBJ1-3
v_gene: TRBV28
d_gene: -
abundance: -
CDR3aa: CASSSPGQSSGNTIYF
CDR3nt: TGTGCCAGCAGTTCACCGGGACAAAGCTCTGGAAACACCATATATTTT

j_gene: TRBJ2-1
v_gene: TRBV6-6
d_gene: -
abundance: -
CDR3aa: CASKPTGSSYNEQFF
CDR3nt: TGTGCCAGCAAACCCACGGGAAGCTCCTACAATGAGCAGTTCTTC